This record covers a single T cell receptor beta chain. The antigen is unknown. The sample originates from a study of CD8 T cells in ankylosing spondylitis. Study findings and constraints: It appeared that ankylosing spondylitis blood was characterized by a TCR beta motif of several highly homologous variants. Reported data indicate significant enrichment of disease-linked clones within matched ankylosing spondylitis synovial fluid.

Trimming cost V 3 bases and J 3 bases, with 9 bases left between them. This CDR3 contains 13 residues. Germline CDR1 is MNHEY and CDR2 is SVGEGT. 5'-RACE, quantitative and with molecular barcodes, yielded the TCR beta libraries. TCRdb fed the 5' RACE reads into MiXCR, producing one record per CDR3 protein. The sample carries 160,000 or so distinct CDR3 sequences, 9.8% recorded once. The clonotype was recovered from a female donor with ankylosing spondylitis or in good health (not recorded which). V is TRBV6-2 or TRBV6-3 and J is TRBJ2-7, with D hard to call. Sequencing input: blood, either unsorted or a sorted T cell fraction (not recorded which). CDR3 loop: CASSYTVGYEQYF. CDR3 DNA: TGTGCCAGCAGTTATACAGTCGGCTACGAGCAGTACTTC.